This T cell receptor (beta chain) was captured in a study of T-cell reconstitution after alpha-beta-depleted transplantation in children. Unique molecular identifiers were incorporated during preparation of the TCRbeta library. TCRdb re-derived calls from the PCR reads in MiXCR, one entry per CDR3 protein. The sample includes around 240,000 distinct CDR3 sequences, over 9.5% of them seen just once. This clonotype was recorded at least ten times. The germline V gene encodes CDR1 SEHNR and CDR2 FQNEAQ (reference sequence). The length of the CDR3 is 11 residues. Trimming shortened V by 4 bases and J by 15 bases, and 10 bases separated the two germline ends.

This clonotype was sampled from a human donor who donated a stem cell graft to a child with SCID. The sequences come from PBMCs from the stem cell graft donor, collected from the stem cell graft. J is TRBJ1-6 and V is TRBV7-9; D is uncertain. As DNA, the CDR3 is TGTGCCAGCAGCTCTGGGAGTCACCTCCACTTT. This encodes CASSSGSHLHF.